Sequencing of this T cell receptor beta chain was carried out in a study of cytomegalovirus exposure and HLA in healthy donors (dated by TCRdb to 2016 to 2017). About the full investigation: According to an earlier analysis of several hundred of the donors, roughly 180 million T cells yielded 90 million to 130 million unique TCR beta sequences and about 300 Gb of sequence data. An earlier analysis of more than 450 of the donors used high-throughput TCR beta sequencing to judge whether each TCR beta V gene segment behaved as functional or pseudogenic. The study was designed to test whether signatures of past pathogen exposure could be identified by cataloging public T cell receptors. The study profiled the T cell repertoires of fewer than 850 subjects by immunosequencing and related them to cytomegalovirus serostatus. The later analysis used no new phenotypic data to find candidate immune exposures, relying instead on TCR beta sequences and their occurrence across donors. Genome-wide SNP genotypes for about 65% of the roughly 670 donors were used in a later genetic analysis, which treated that subset as a discovery cohort. In a later analysis, previously published TCR beta repertoires from more than 500 donors were re-analyzed and high-resolution HLA genotyping was added so that TCR occurrence patterns could be studied. Typing coverage differed by locus: A, B, C, DRB1 and DQB1 were typed in roughly 620-630 donors, DQA1 in 522, DPA1 in around 580, and DPB1 in 472. The genetic ancestry cluster associated with self-reported Caucasian donors included approximately 85% of the roughly 400 genotyped donors. HLA typing included class I and class II loci at four-digit resolution. To predict cytomegalovirus infection status, the study brought together high-throughput TCR immunosequencing, statistical association of individual TCRs with disease status, and machine learning. Among 398 genotyped donors of the cohort, an average of approximately 240,000 unique TCR beta nucleotide sequences were sequenced per donor, around 20% of them non-productive. A handful of DR-DQ haplotypes were handled as single units for association and clustering because linkage in the cohort was strong. Along with the approximately 700-subject first cohort, a separate validation cohort of over a hundred different subjects was used. Every repertoire in the discovery cohort had been generated on one and the same sequencing platform. Donor age, sex, ethnicity and CMV serostatus were collected together with the repertoire data. An early release that covered about 600 HLA-typed donors contained about 300 gigabases of sequencing data and 85 million to 100 million unique TCR sequences. Study-wide conclusions, independent of this receptor: In this cohort, only TCR beta chains were sequenced, and detectable features were limited by the absence of alpha or paired-chain data. According to the authors, the approach could potentially be generalized to other disease states and immunological phenotypes. The sequencing pipeline was judged likely to have produced a cluster of highly shared sequence variants as a technical artifact. Compared with equally common non-associated chains, HLA-associated TCR beta chains in a later analysis were more clonally expanded and had lower generation probabilities. Three of the identified cytomegalovirus-associated TCR beta chains were confirmed in vitro to be specific for cytomegalovirus antigens. Most TCR sequences were seen in very few donors, while some public TCRs were found in many individuals. According to a later analysis, most CMV-associated TCR beta chains appeared to be HLA-restricted, and the HLA associations seemed to be driven largely by CMV exposure. A later analysis associated about 17,000 TCR beta sequences with specific HLA alleles at a false discovery rate of 0.05. Because the 87-base-pair reads could not distinguish some IMGT-functional V segments, including TRBV6-2 and TRBV6-3, those segments were excluded. In an earlier analysis of under 600 of the donors, most TCR beta V segments were observed in productive rearrangements about 90% or about 30% of the time, broadly matching IMGT annotations. Cytomegalovirus status was reported to be diagnosed by the classifier with high specificity and sensitivity in both the original and validation cohorts. Assigning TCR associations to individual alleles was difficult when HLA alleles, especially DR and DQ, strongly co-occurred. A later analysis reported that several top co-occurrence clusters appeared linked to parvovirus B19, influenza, CMV and Epstein-Barr virus. Presence/absence analyses assumed roughly uniform sequencing depth across donors, an assumption that may not hold. HLA typing was unavailable for some donors at each locus, so association tests used only the typed subset. A further reported finding was that TCR beta sequences accurately predicted the HLA-A and HLA-B alleles for most subjects in the first cohort. Correlated functional status among segregating V segments might reflect linkage disequilibrium, but an unknown experimental factor could not be ruled out. In a later genetic analysis, fewer N-insertions in productive TCRs were reported among donors in an Asian-associated ancestry cluster than the roughly 700-donor mean. In a later analysis, TCR association rates were found to vary across HLA loci, with the most associated TCRs seen for DRB1 alleles and the fewest for HLA-C alleles. Because counts were too low, seventeen rarely observed V segments, including chromosome 9 orphons, were left out of the earlier analysis of about 500 of the donors. In a later genetic analysis, a missense DCLRE1C variant was associated with V-gene and J-gene trimming of TCR beta chains, and the association was replicated in an independent cohort. The only immune exposure information available for the cohort was CMV serostatus. In the study, around 150 TCR beta chains were listed as associated with cytomegalovirus.

Libraries were built with the immunoSEQ multiplex PCR assay. For the multiplex PCR, a mixture combining 60 forward primers for TCR Vbeta segments and 13 reverse primers for TCR Jbeta segments was used. The CDR3 region of rearranged TCR beta genes was amplified from genomic DNA by a multiplex PCR assay. The Illumina HiSeq System was used to sequence the amplified TCR beta libraries as 87-base-pair reads. Per the source publication's procedure: In a later analysis, tens of millions of unique TCR beta chains were counted across the roughly 610 repertoires, and approximately 11 million of these chains were shared by at least two donors. Raw reads were error-corrected and collapsed into unique sequences with a nearest-neighbor algorithm that merged closely related sequences to remove PCR and sequencing errors. Alignment of CDR3 sequences to IMGT reference sequences was used to assign V, D and J gene segments. For a sequence to be retained, a match of at least six nucleotides to both a V gene segment and a J gene segment was required. A rearrangement was called productive if the CDR3 had no stop codons and remained in frame with V and J, and every other rearrangement was called non-productive. Following IMGT convention, CDR3 was defined as the stretch from the second conserved V-encoded cysteine up to the conserved J-encoded phenylalanine. The earlier analysis of approximately 500 of the donors excluded sequences that lacked an unambiguous match to a single V gene segment. In an earlier analysis of some 590 of the donors, a V segment was called functional when productive rearrangements were above 56.7%, and segregating when the standard deviation between donors exceeded 5%. A statistical classification framework was built for diagnosing cytomegalovirus status from the catalog of TCR beta chain sequences. V and J gene assignment, in a later analysis, came from comparing TCR nucleotide sequences with IMGT/GENE-DB human TR gene sequences. In a later analysis, CDR3 sequences and most-parsimonious VDJ recombination scenarios were assigned using the TCRdist pipeline. In a later analysis, every TCR beta chain was defined by the combination of its CDR3 amino acid sequence and its V-gene family, and reads without a unique V-gene family were dropped. As a way to deal with suspected cross-contamination and a sequencing artifact, a later analysis dropped 592 nucleotide sequences that were highly shared and had low generation probability. A later analysis calculated a clonal expansion index for each public chain from normalized within-repertoire ranks of inferred template counts. Generation probabilities in a later analysis came from a VDJ recombination model fitted to out-of-frame rearrangements, and those results were checked against IGoR. In a later analysis, TCR-TCR, TCR-HLA and TCR-CMV co-occurrence was scored with hypergeometric tests, and a repertoire-size bias correction was applied to TCR pairs. False discovery rates were estimated in a later analysis by permuting HLA or CMV assignments 20 times. In a later analysis, co-occurring TCRs were grouped using DBSCAN, and TCRdist sequence similarity was added for clustering within HLA-allele-positive subsets. Repertoires with fewer than 30,000 or more than 120,000 public chains were left out of co-occurrence clustering, as were about 5 repertoires with anomalous nucleotide sharing. TCRdb's version of the immuneACCESS table is confined to in-frame rearrangements and falls short of the full clone set. An unresolved V gene accounts for under half of the shortfall where checked; the remainder is of unknown origin. That table supplies the V and J calls and clone size; D and trimming were determined from the DNA. The sample contains over 150,000 clones, roughly 88% of them found a single time. The ten largest make up roughly 1.2% of the sample.

The cohort was made up of 500 to 850 healthy bone marrow donors. At the time of sampling, all cohort members were nominally healthy, though unrecorded immune exposures were likely present. The donor was CMV seropositive and was included in the group of around 300 seropositive cohort members. Each donor provided a peripheral blood sample, and peripheral blood mononuclear cells were used for TCR beta sequencing. The Qiagen DNeasy Blood Extraction Kit was used to extract genomic DNA from the blood cell samples. A note on this clone: Which antigen it targets is not known. No base quality information exists; no much larger clone differs at one position.

The germline V gene provides CDR1 MNHNS and CDR2 SASEGT. Ends trimmed: V by 5 bases, J by 3 bases; bases unmatched to a gene: 4. The cysteine opens and the phenylalanine closes a CDR3 of 13 amino acids. Only the CDR3 portion is preserved as DNA: 39 bases, with reading frame beginning at the first base. The sequenced material came from PBMCs. The sequence joins TRBV6-1 to TRBJ2-7; 7 nucleotides in the junction match TRBD1. The sequence derives from a girl between 2 and 10 years old in good health and CMV-seropositive. In nucleotide form, the sequence is TGTGCCAGCAGTTCGACAGGGCTCTACGAGCAGTACTTC. This codes for CASSSTGLYEQYF.